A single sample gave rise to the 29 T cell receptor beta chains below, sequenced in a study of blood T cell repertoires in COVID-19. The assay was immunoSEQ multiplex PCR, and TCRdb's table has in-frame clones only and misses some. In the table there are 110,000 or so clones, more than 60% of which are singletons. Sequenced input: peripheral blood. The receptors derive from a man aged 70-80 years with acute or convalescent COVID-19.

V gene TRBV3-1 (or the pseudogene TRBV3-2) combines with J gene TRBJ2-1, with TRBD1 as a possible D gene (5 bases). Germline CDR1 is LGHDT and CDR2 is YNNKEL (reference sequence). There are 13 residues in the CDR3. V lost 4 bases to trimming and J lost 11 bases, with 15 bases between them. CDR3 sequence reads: CASSRKGESQQFF. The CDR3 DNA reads TGTGCCAGCAGCCGCAAAGGGGAATCCCAGCAGTTCTTC.

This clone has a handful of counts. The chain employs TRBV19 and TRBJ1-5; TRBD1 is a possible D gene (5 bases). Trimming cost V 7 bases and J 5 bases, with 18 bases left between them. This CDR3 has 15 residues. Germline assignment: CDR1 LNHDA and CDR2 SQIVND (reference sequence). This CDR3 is CASMRWGEADQPQHF. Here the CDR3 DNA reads TGTGCCAGTATGCGATGGGGCGAGGCGGATCAGCCCCAGCATTTT.

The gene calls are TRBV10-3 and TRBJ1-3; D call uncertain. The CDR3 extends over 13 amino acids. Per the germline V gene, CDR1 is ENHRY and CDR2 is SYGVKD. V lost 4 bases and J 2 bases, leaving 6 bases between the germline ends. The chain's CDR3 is CAISGTAGNTIYF. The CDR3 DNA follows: TGTGCCATCAGTGGAACAGCTGGAAACACCATATATTTT.

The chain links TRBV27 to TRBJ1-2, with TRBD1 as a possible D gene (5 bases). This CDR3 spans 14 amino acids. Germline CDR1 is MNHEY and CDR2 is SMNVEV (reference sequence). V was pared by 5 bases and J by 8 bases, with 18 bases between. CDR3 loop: CASSPSGAGRGYTF. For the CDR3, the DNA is TGTGCCAGCAGTCCCAGCGGGGCCGGTCGAGGCTACACCTTC.

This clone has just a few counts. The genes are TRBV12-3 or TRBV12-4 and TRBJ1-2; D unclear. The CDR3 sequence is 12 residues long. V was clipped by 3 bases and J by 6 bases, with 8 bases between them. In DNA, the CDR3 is TGTGCCAGCAGTTTGTGGAGGGATGGCTACACCTTC. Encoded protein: CASSLWRDGYTF.

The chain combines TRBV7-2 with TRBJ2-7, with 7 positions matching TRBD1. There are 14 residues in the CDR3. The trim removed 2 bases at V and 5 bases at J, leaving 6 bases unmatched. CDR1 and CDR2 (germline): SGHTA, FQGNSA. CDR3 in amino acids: CASSLTGVMDEQYF. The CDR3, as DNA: TGTGCCAGCAGCTTAACAGGGGTCATGGACGAGCAGTACTTC.

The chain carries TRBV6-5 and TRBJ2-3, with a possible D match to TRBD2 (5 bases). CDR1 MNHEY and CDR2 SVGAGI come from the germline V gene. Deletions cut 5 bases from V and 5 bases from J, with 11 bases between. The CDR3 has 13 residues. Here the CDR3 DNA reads TGTGCCAGCAGTCCGGCGGGTCAAGATACGCAGTATTTT. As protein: CASSPAGQDTQYF.

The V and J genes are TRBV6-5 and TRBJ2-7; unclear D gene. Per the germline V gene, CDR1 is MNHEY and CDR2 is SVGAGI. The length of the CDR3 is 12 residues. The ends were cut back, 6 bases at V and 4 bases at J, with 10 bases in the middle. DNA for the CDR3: TGTGCCAGCAGCGGCGGCAGTTACGAGCAGTACTTC. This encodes CASSGGSYEQYF.

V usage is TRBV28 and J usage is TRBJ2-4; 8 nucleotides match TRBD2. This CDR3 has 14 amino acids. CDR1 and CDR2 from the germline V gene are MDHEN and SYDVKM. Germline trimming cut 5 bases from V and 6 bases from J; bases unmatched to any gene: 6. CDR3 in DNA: TGTGCCAGCAGTACCTCCGGGGGGGGAAACATTCAGTACTTC. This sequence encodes CASSTSGGGNIQYF.

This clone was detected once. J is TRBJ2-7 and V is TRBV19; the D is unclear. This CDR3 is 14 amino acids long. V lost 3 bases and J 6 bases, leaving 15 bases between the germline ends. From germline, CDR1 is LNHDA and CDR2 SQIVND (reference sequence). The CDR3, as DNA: TGTGCCAGTAGTATTGCCGGGTTAGACTCCGAGCAGTACTTC. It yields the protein CASSIAGLDSEQYF.

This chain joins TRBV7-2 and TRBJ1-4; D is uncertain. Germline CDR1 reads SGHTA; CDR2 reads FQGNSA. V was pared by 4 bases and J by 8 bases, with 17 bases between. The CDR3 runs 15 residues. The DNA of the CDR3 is TGTGCCAGCAGCTCCCAGCCCTCCCCCGGGGAAAAACTGTTTTTT. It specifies CASSSQPSPGEKLFF.

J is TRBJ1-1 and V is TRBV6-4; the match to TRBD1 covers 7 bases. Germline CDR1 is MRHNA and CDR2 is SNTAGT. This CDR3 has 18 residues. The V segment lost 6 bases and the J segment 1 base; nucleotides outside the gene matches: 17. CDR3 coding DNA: TGTGCCAGCAGCCAAACGGGTCGGATAGGACAGGAGAACACTGAAGCTTTCTTT. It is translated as CASSQTGRIGQENTEAFF.

The chain's CDR3 is CASSKVREGSYEQYF. CDR3 in DNA: TGTGCCAGCAGCAAAGTCAGGGAAGGGTCCTACGAGCAGTACTTC. The gene calls are TRBV21-1 and TRBJ2-7; TRBD1 is taken as the D call from the table, unchecked against the DNA. TRBV21-1 is tagged as a pseudogene. This CDR3 is 15 amino acids long.

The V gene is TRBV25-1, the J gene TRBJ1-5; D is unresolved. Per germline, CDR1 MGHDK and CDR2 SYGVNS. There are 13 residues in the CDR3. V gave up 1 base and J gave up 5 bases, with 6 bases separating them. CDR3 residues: CASSESSYQPQHF. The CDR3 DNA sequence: TGTGCCAGCAGTGAATCCAGTTATCAGCCCCAGCATTTT.

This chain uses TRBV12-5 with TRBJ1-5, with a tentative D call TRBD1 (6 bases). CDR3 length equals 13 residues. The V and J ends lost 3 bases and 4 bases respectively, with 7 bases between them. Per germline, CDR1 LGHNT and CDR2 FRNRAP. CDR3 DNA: TGTGCTAGTGGTTTCCAGGGGAATCAGCCCCAGCATTTT. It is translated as CASGFQGNQPQHF.

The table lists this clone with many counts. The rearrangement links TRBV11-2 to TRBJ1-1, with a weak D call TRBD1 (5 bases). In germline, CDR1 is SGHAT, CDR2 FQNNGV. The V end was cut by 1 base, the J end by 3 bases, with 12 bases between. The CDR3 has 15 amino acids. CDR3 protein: CASSLVIRGDTEAFF. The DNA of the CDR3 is TGTGCCAGCAGCTTAGTTATTAGGGGTGACACTGAAGCTTTCTTT.

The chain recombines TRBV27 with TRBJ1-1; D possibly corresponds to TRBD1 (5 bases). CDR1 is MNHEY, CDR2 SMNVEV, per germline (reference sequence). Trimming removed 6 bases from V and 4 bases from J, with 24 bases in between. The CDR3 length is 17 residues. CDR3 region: CASSPQLWRDLSTEAFF. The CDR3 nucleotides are TGTGCCAGCAGCCCTCAGCTTTGGAGGGACCTTAGCACTGAAGCTTTCTTT.

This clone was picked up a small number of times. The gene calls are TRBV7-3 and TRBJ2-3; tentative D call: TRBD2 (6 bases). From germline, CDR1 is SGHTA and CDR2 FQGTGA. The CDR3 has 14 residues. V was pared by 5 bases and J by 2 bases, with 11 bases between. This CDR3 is CASSPGTATDTQYF. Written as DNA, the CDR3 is TGTGCCAGCAGCCCCGGGACTGCCACAGATACGCAGTATTTT.

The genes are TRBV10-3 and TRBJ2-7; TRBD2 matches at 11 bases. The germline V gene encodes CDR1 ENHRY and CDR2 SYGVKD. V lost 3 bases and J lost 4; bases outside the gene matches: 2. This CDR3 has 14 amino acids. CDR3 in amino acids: CAISDSSGRYEQYF. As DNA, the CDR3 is TGTGCCATCAGTGATTCTAGCGGGAGGTACGAGCAGTACTTC.

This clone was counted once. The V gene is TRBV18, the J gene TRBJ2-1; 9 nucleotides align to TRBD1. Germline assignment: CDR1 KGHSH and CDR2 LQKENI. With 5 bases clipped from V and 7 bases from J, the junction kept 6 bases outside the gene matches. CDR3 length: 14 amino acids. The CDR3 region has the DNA TGTGCCAGCTCAAGGGACAGGGTAGAAAATGAGCAGTTCTTC. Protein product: CASSRDRVENEQFF.

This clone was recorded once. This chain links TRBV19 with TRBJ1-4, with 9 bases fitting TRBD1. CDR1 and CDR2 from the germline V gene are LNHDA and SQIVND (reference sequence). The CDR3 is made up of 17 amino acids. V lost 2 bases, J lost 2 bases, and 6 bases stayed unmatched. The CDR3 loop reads CASSIWDRASTNEKLFF. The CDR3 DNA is TGTGCCAGTAGTATATGGGACAGGGCATCGACTAATGAAAAACTGTTTTTT.

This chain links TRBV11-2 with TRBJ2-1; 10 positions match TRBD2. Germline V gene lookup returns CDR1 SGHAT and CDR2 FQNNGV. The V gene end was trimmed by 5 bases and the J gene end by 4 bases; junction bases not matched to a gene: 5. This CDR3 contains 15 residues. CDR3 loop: CASSLLAGLYNEQFF. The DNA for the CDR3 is TGTGCCAGCAGCCTACTAGCGGGATTATACAATGAGCAGTTCTTC. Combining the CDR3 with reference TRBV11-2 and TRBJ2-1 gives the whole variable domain EAGVAQSPRYKIIEKRQSVAFWCNPISGHATLYWYQQILGQGPKLLIQFQNNGVVDDSQLPKDRFSAERLKGVDSTLKIQPAKLEDSAVYLCASSLLAGLYNEQFFGPGTRLTVL.

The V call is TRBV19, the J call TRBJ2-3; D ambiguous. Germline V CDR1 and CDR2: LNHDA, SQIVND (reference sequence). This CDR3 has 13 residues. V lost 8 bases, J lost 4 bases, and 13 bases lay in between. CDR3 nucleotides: TGTGCCAGTTCACTCCAATCGCCAGATACGCAGTATTTT. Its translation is CASSLQSPDTQYF.

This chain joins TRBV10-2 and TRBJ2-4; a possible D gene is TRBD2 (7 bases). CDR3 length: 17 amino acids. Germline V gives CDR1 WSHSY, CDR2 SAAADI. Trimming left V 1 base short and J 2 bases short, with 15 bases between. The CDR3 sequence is CASSELYRGATKNIQYF. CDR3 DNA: TGCGCCAGCAGTGAGTTGTATCGGGGGGCGACCAAAAACATTCAGTACTTC.

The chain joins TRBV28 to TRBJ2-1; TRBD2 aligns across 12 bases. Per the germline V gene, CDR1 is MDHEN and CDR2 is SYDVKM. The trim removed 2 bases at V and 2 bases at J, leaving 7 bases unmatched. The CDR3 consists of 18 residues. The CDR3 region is CASSLGTSGLRAYNEQFF. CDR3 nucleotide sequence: TGTGCCAGCAGTTTAGGGACTAGCGGGTTACGGGCCTACAATGAGCAGTTCTTC.

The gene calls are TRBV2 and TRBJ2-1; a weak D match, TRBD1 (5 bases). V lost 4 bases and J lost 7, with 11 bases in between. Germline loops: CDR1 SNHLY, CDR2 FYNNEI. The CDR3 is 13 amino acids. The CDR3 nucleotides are TGTGCCAGCAGTGTGGATCCAGGGAATGAGCAGTTCTTC. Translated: CASSVDPGNEQFF.

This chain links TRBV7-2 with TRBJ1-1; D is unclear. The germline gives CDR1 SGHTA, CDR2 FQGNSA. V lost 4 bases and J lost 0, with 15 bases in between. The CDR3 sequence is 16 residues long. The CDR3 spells CASSYSPPVLNTEAFF. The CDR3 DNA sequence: TGTGCCAGCAGCTACAGCCCGCCGGTTCTGAACACTGAAGCTTTCTTT.

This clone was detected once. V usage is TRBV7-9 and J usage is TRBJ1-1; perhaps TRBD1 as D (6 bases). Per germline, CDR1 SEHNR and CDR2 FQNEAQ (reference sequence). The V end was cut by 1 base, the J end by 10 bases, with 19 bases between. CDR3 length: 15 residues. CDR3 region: CASSLEQGRTLGAFF. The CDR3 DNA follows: TGTGCCAGCAGCTTAGAGCAGGGGCGAACCCTGGGAGCTTTCTTT.

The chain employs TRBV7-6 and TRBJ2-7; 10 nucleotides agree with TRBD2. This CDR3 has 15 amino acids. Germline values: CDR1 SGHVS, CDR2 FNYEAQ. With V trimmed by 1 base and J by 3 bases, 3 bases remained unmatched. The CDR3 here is CASSLGTSGNYEQYF. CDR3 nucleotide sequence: TGTGCCAGCAGCTTAGGAACTAGCGGGAACTACGAGCAGTACTTC. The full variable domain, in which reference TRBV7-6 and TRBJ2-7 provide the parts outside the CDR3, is GAGVSQSPRYKVTKRGQDVALRCDPISGHVSLYWYRQALGQGPEFLTYFNYEAQQDKSGLPNDRFSAERPEGSISTLTIQRTEQRDSAMYRCASSLGTSGNYEQYFGPGTRLTVT.